This T cell receptor (beta chain) was sequenced for a study of blood T cell repertoires in COVID-19 (dated by TCRdb to about 2020). In terms of the full investigation: Collaborator samples came from the United States, Italy and Spain and covered acute and convalescent phases of COVID-19. The material from the prospective study consisted of cDNA or gDNA derived from T cells, B-cell-depleted T cells, or PBMCs. The dataset comprised deeply sampled blood TCRbeta repertoires from subjects exposed to, actively infected with, or recovered from COVID-19. The repertoires were released in a freely available public database intended as a resource for research on the immune response to SARS-CoV-2. The samples were drawn from two sources: the first 160 participants of the ongoing ImmuneRACE study, and over 1,000 subjects contributed by 6 global collaborators. The sample metadata nearly always contained a de-identified subject ID, COVID-19 status, age in years and sex. Where HLA class I and class II types were available, the types were taken from metadata supplied by the sample provider, not from assay-based typing.

Study-wide findings and limitations: Clinical and demographic metadata were provided uncurated, with the amount varying by source and participant.

A remark on this clone: What antigen it recognizes has not been identified. Base-call qualities are not available, and no considerably larger clone is one nucleotide away.

Counted from cysteine to phenylalanine, this CDR3 has 11 amino acids. Kept here is only the CDR3 DNA, which spans 33 bases and is read in frame from base 1. V drops 5 bases and J drops 9 bases, leaving 8 bases in between. In the germline V gene, CDR1 corresponds to MNHEY and CDR2 to SVGEGT. TCRbeta CDR3 regions were amplified from genomic DNA using the immunoSEQ Assay, a bias-controlled multiplex PCR. The paper's processing steps were these. Within the assay, amplification of reference gene primers was used to estimate how many nucleated cells each sample contained. Sequence reads were collapsed and filtered to measure the absolute abundance of every unique TCRbeta CDR3 rearrangement. For each sample, productive Simpson clonality was calculated as the square root of Simpson's diversity index over productive rearrangements. Imported from immuneACCESS, the table was reduced by TCRdb to in-frame sequences with V and J called. These copies leave out some clones; in studies compared against another copy, an unresolved V gene accounts for under half, and the cause of the remainder is not known. That table supplies the V and J calls and clone size; D and trimming were determined from the DNA. The table for this sample lists tens of thousands of clones; 90% to 95% of them were counted only once. The ten largest make up roughly 9.7% of the sample.

The collaborating institutions used their own protocols to collect whole blood in K2EDTA tubes. Collaborator samples were shipped for TCRbeta analysis as frozen whole blood, isolated PBMCs, or DNA extracted from either sample type. The source material was peripheral blood. The chain is made from TRBV6-2 or TRBV6-3 and TRBJ2-1; matching of 6 bases hints at TRBD2 as the D gene. This sequence originates from a woman at least 80 years old with acute or convalescent COVID-19. The sequence in DNA is TGTGCCAGCAGTCGACTAGGTGAGCAGTTCTTC. It translates as CASSRLGEQFF.